This TCR beta chain was captured by sequencing in a study of blood T cell repertoires in COVID-19. The V segment lost 6 bases and the J segment 1 base; nucleotides outside the gene matches: 2. The CDR3 has 15 amino acids. Germline V gene sequence: CDR1 MNHEY, CDR2 SVGAGI. Methods used by the authors: Amplification of reference gene primers provided the estimated nucleated cell counts. Here immunoSEQ multiplex PCR was the method, and the copy in TCRdb shows in-frame clones only, minus some. Clone size and V and J calls were adopted from that table, with D and trimming inferred from the DNA. The repertoire consists of tens of thousands of clones, with roughly four fifths occurring once and the leading ten covering around 41%.

V usage is TRBV6-5 and J usage is TRBJ2-1, with TRBD2 matching 11 bases. The origin of this receptor is a man older than 75 with acute or convalescent COVID-19. The material sequenced was peripheral blood. The CDR3 loop is CASRRTSGSYNEQFF. Here the CDR3 DNA reads TGTGCCAGCAGGAGGACTAGCGGGTCCTACAATGAGCAGTTCTTC.